In this sample, the clone carrying this T cell receptor (beta chain) turned up many times. RNA transcripts yielded amplified TCR beta CDR3 regions. TCR CDR3 underwent first-round RT-PCR with the HTBI primer set. TCRdb ran MiXCR on the multiplex PCR reads and lists one entry per CDR3 protein. This sample yields 640,000 or so distinct CDR3 sequences, of which about 14% are seen a single time; roughly 7.7% belongs to the top ten. With 4 bases clipped from V and 4 bases from J, the junction kept 4 bases outside the gene matches. The CDR3 is made up of 15 amino acids. The germline V gene has CDR1 SEHNR and CDR2 FQNEAQ (reference sequence). These data originate in a study of T cells in Graves' hyperthyroidism and ophthalmopathy.

Sequenced material: blood. The sequence derives from a woman younger than 35 with Graves' ophthalmopathy. V gene TRBV7-9 combines with J gene TRBJ2-1; TRBD2 aligns across 10 bases. The CDR3 is CASSSTSGIYNEQFF. The CDR3, as DNA: TGTGCCAGCAGCTCTACTAGCGGGATTTACAATGAGCAGTTCTTC.